The rows below give T cell receptor beta chains drawn from one sample of a study of blood T cell repertoires in COVID-19. Produced via immunoSEQ multiplex PCR; TCRdb's table is partial and in-frame only. Of under 200,000 clones listed, roughly 90% are singletons. Sequencing was carried out using peripheral blood. These receptors came from a woman between 55 and 75 years old with COVID-19, enrolled during active disease. CDR3s include the opening cysteine and the closing phenylalanine or tryptophan. Each record gives: J gene, clone size, D gene, V gene, CDR3 DNA, CDR3 protein. The D gene is left open where the match is weak. Not all rows give a size; the values are once, few, many and, for expanded clones, a class.

TRBJ1-5	few	NA	TRBV30	TGTGCCTGGATGAGGGGGGGCAATAGCAATCAGCCCCAGCATTTT	CAWMRGGNSNQPQHF
TRBJ2-1	NA	TRBD1	TRBV7-2	TGTGCCAGCAGCTTAGGGACCGGGACAGGAATAAATGAGCAGTTCTTC	CASSLGTGTGINEQFF
TRBJ2-7	NA	NA	TRBV11-3	TGTGCCAGCAGAGGGGGCCCGGGGGGGCTCTACGAGCAGTACTTC	CASRGGPGGLYEQYF
TRBJ1-2	NA	NA	TRBV6-5	TGTGCCAGCAGTTCCCAAAATGGCTACACCTTC	CASSSQNGYTF
TRBJ2-7	NA	TRBD2	TRBV15	TGTGCCACCAGCAGTATAGCGGGGCGCTCCTACGAGCAGTACTTC	CATSSIAGRSYEQYF
TRBJ2-7	NA	TRBD1	TRBV28	TGTGCCAGCAGAACCAGACAGGGTTCCTACGAGCAGTACTTC	CASRTRQGSYEQYF
TRBJ2-3	NA	TRBD2	TRBV7-2	TGTGCCAGCAGCTTAAGGCTAGCGGGAGGGTCTGATACGCAGTATTTT	CASSLRLAGGSDTQYF
TRBJ1-2	NA	TRBD1	TRBV4-3	TGCGCCAGCAGCCACCAACAGGGGGTGAGGAGCTACACCTTC	CASSHQQGVRSYTF
TRBJ1-4	NA	NA	TRBV7-9	TGTGCCAGCAGCTTAGATTCTGGGTATCTTCAGGGACTGTTTTTT	CASSLDSGYLQGLFF
TRBJ2-1	NA	TRBD1	TRBV9	TGTGCCAGCAGTGGCCCGGCAGGGGGTAACCGTGAGCAGTTCTTC	CASSGPAGGNREQFF
TRBJ2-2	NA	TRBD2	TRBV7-2	TGTGCCAGCAGCCCAAGGGGCGGGAGCTGGACCGGGGAGCTGTTTTTT	CASSPRGGSWTGELFF
TRBJ2-7	NA	TRBD2	TRBV29-1	TGCAGCGTTAGGAGGGAGGGGTTCTACGAGCAGTACTTC	CSVRREGFYEQYF
TRBJ2-2	NA	NA	TRBV7-9	TGTGCCAGCAGCCCCTACCGGGGGGCGGGCACCGGGGAGCTGTTTTTT	CASSPYRGAGTGELFF
TRBJ1-5	NA	NA	TRBV2	TGTGCCAGCAGTGGAGCTTTAACTAACAGGAATAGCAATCAGCCCCAGCATTTT	CASSGALTNRNSNQPQHF
TRBJ2-7	few	TRBD1	TRBV30	TGTGCCTGGAAAGGACAGGCCTGGGGAGAGCAGTACTTC	CAWKGQAWGEQYF
TRBJ1-2	NA	TRBD1	TRBV10-3	TGTGCCATCAGTGAGCGGGACAGGGCTGGCTACACCTTC	CAISERDRAGYTF
TRBJ1-3	few	TRBD1	TRBV19	TGTGCCAGTAGTATGGACAGGGTCCGGAGCTCTGGAAACACCATATATTTT	CASSMDRVRSSGNTIYF
TRBJ1-4	few	NA	TRBV7-9	TGTGCCAGCAGCTTATCACTATACGAAGAAAAACTGTTTTTT	CASSLSLYEEKLFF
TRBJ2-7	NA	TRBD1	TRBV28	TGTGCCAGCACCACCCCGCGGACAGGGACATACTACGAGCAGTACTTC	CASTTPRTGTYYEQYF
TRBJ1-1	NA	NA	TRBV28	TGTGCCAGCAGTTTGAATAGCCCTGAAGCTTTCTTT	CASSLNSPEAFF
TRBJ2-1	NA	NA	TRBV4-3	TGCGCCAGCAGCCAAGATTCGCGCCAGGGGGACGGGAGCTCCTACAATGAGCAGTTCTTC	CASSQDSRQGDGSSYNEQFF
TRBJ2-2	NA	NA	TRBV11-2	TGTGCCAGCAGCGTGATACAGGGCGGGGAGCTGTTTTTT	CASSVIQGGELFF
TRBJ2-3	NA	TRBD1	TRBV28	TGTGCCAGCACCAAGACAGGGGGTACAGATACGCAGTATTTT	CASTKTGGTDTQYF
TRBJ1-1	NA	TRBD1	TRBV6-5	TGTGCCAGCAGATGGACAGGGAGGGAGACTGAAGCTTTCTTT	CASRWTGRETEAFF
TRBJ2-7	NA	TRBD2	TRBV2	TGTGCCAGCAGGATCGGACTAGCGGGAGGGGGGCCCTCCTACGAGCAGTACTTC	CASRIGLAGGGPSYEQYF
TRBJ2-7	NA	NA	TRBV30	TGTGCCCGAGACGGGGTTGCCTACGAGCAGTACTTC	CARDGVAYEQYF
TRBJ2-2	once	NA	TRBV5-6	TGTGCCAGCAGCTTAGCAACCGGGGAGCTGTTTTTT	CASSLATGELFF
TRBJ2-7	NA	TRBD1	TRBV18	TGTGCCAGCTCAGAGACAGGGGGCTCGGGCGAGCAGTACTTC	CASSETGGSGEQYF
TRBJ2-7	NA	NA	TRBV7-9	TGTGCCAGCAGCTTTGACATTCGCGAGCAGTACTTC	CASSFDIREQYF
TRBJ1-6	NA	TRBD1	TRBV30	TGTGCCTGGACGGGACAGGGGTTACGACCCCTCCACTTT	CAWTGQGLRPLHF
TRBJ2-3	NA	NA	TRBV4-3	TGCGCCAGCAGCCTTCCCTCCGATACGCAGTATTTT	CASSLPSDTQYF
TRBJ2-3	NA	NA	TRBV14	TGTGCCAGCAGCCACCAACGGACACCCTTAGATACGCAGTATTTT	CASSHQRTPLDTQYF
TRBJ1-2	NA	TRBD1	TRBV23-1	TGCGCCAGCAGTCAATCGCGACAGGGGTATGGCTACACCTTC	CASSQSRQGYGYTF
TRBJ2-3	NA	TRBD2	TRBV11-2	TGTGCCAGCAGTCGCGCCCACCCATCGGCCACCCTGGGGGGGGATACGCAGTATTTT	CASSRAHPSATLGGDTQYF
TRBJ2-1	NA	TRBD1	TRBV5-1	TGCGCCAGCAGCCCGGGACAGGGCTACAATGAGCAGTTCTTC	CASSPGQGYNEQFF
TRBJ2-7	NA	NA	TRBV6-1	TGTGCCAGCAGTGAAGCGACTGGGGAGGTCCACGAGCAGTACTTC	CASSEATGEVHEQYF
TRBJ2-7	NA	NA	TRBV9	TGTGCCAGCAGCGTAGATTCTTCTGGACAGACCTACGAGCAGTACTTC	CASSVDSSGQTYEQYF
TRBJ2-7	NA	TRBD1	TRBV5-4	TGTGCCAGCAGCACGGGACAGACCTACGAGCAGTACTTC	CASSTGQTYEQYF
TRBJ1-1	NA	TRBD1	TRBV5-1	TGCGCCAGCAGTTCTTGGACAGGTGACTTCACTGAAGCTTTCTTT	CASSSWTGDFTEAFF
TRBJ2-7	NA	NA	TRBV12-2	TGTGCAAGTCGCTTCTTCCACCGAGGCAAACCGTACTTC	CASRFFHRGKPYF
TRBJ1-1	NA	NA	TRBV18	TGTGCCAAAACCCCCCGCCAGACGGGACACCAGAACACTGAAGCTTTCTTT	CAKTPRQTGHQNTEAFF
TRBJ1-2	NA	NA	TRBV9	TGTGCCAGCCGAGCGCCGGCATATGGCTACACCTTC	CASRAPAYGYTF
TRBJ1-5	NA	TRBD1	TRBV10-3	TGTGCCATCAGCTCGGGACAGGGGCAGATTAGCAATCAGCCCCAGCATTTT	CAISSGQGQISNQPQHF
TRBJ1-4	NA	TRBD1	TRBV5-1	TGCGCCAGCAGCTTACAGGGGTTGGAAAAACTGTTTTTT	CASSLQGLEKLFF
TRBJ2-2	NA	TRBD2	TRBV27	TGTGCCAGCAGTTATGGCACGGGAGGACCCGGGGAGCTGTTTTTT	CASSYGTGGPGELFF
TRBJ2-7	NA	TRBD1	TRBV30	TGTGCCTGGAGTACCGGGACAGGGACATACGAGCAGTACTTC	CAWSTGTGTYEQYF
TRBJ1-4	NA	TRBD1	TRBV6-2/TRBV6-3	TGTGCCAGCAGTTCACTCCATTTACAGGGGGCGGATGAAAAACTGTTTTTT	CASSSLHLQGADEKLFF
TRBJ2-1	NA	NA	TRBV5-1	TGCGCCAGCAGCTTTGGACTACGCAATGAGCAGTTCTTC	CASSFGLRNEQFF
TRBJ1-1	NA	TRBD1	TRBV6-5	TGTGCCAGCAGTCTAGACAGGGCGGACACTGAAGCTTTCTTT	CASSLDRADTEAFF
TRBJ2-2	NA	NA	TRBV11-3	TGTGCCAGCAGCCATATAGGAAGGGGCCCCGGGGAGCTGTTTTTT	CASSHIGRGPGELFF
TRBJ2-4	NA	NA	TRBV19	TGTGCCAGTAGTATCTACAGGGCACCCAAAAACATTCAGTACTTC	CASSIYRAPKNIQYF
TRBJ1-2	NA	NA	TRBV3-1/TRBV3-2	TGTGCCAGCAGCCAAGAGCGCAGGGGTTATGGCTACACCTTC	CASSQERRGYGYTF
TRBJ2-1	NA	TRBD1	TRBV5-1	TGCGCCAGCAGCTTGAGAGACAGGGCTAATGAGCAGTTCTTC	CASSLRDRANEQFF
TRBJ1-3	NA	TRBD1	TRBV10-2	TGCGCCAGCAGTAAAGGACAGGTAGAAAACACCATATATTTT	CASSKGQVENTIYF
TRBJ1-5	once	NA	TRBV23-1	TGCGCCAGCAGTCAATCGCTTCGGGCAGGGGTCGTCAATCAGCCCCAGCATTTT	CASSQSLRAGVVNQPQHF
TRBJ2-5	NA	TRBD2	TRBV6-6	TGTGCCAGCAGTTACGCTAGCGGGAGTAAAGAGACCCAGTACTTC	CASSYASGSKETQYF
TRBJ1-1	NA	TRBD1	TRBV5-1	TGCGCCAGCAGCTTGAACCGGGACAGGGAAGCTTTCTTT	CASSLNRDREAFF
TRBJ2-3	NA	TRBD1	TRBV27	TGTGCCAGCAGTCCCGGGACAGACGGGGCAGATACGCAGTATTTT	CASSPGTDGADTQYF
TRBJ2-7	NA	NA	TRBV28	TGTGCCAGCAGTCGTGTCAGGGCGGAGCGCTACGAGCAGTACTTC	CASSRVRAERYEQYF